This T cell receptor beta chain is from a study of CD8 T cells in Susac syndrome. CDR1 is GTSNPN, CDR2 SVGIG, per germline (reference sequence). V lost 0 bases and J lost 2; bases outside the gene matches: 4. The CDR3 consists of 15 residues. Random-hexamer reverse transcription was applied to roughly 0.5 to 1 ug RNA. TCRdb re-called the immunoSEQ multiplex PCR reads with MiXCR, one entry per CDR3 protein. This table has roughly 120,000 distinct CDR3 sequences, roughly 94% appearing once. V gene TRBV30 combines with J gene TRBJ2-5, with 9 positions matching TRBD1. The source material was CD4+ T cells from PBMCs. The source is a human donor with multiple sclerosis. The DNA of the CDR3 is TGTGCCTGGAGTGTCGGACAGGGGACTCAAGAGACCCAGTACTTC. Protein: CAWSVGQGTQETQYF. Together with reference TRBV30 and TRBJ2-5, the CDR3 gives the full variable domain: SQTIHQWPATLVQPVGSPLSLECTVEGTSNPNLYWYRQAAGRGLQLLFYSVGIGQISSEVPQNLSASRPQDRQFILSSKKLLLSDSGFYLCAWSVGQGTQETQYFGPGTRLLVL.